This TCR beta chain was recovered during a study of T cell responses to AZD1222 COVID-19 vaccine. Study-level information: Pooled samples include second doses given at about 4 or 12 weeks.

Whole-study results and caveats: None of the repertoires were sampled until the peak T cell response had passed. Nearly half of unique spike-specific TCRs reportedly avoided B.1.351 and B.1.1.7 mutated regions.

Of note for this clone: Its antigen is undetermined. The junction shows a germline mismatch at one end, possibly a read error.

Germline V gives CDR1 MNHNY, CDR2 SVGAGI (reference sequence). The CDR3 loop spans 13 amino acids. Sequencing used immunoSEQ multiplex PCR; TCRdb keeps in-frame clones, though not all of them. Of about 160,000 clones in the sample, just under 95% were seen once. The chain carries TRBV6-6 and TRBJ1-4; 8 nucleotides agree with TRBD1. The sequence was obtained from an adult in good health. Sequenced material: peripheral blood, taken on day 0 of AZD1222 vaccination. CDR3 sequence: CVSTGQGAEKLFF. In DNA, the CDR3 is TGTGTCAGCACTGGACAGGGTGCTGAAAAACTGTTTTTT.